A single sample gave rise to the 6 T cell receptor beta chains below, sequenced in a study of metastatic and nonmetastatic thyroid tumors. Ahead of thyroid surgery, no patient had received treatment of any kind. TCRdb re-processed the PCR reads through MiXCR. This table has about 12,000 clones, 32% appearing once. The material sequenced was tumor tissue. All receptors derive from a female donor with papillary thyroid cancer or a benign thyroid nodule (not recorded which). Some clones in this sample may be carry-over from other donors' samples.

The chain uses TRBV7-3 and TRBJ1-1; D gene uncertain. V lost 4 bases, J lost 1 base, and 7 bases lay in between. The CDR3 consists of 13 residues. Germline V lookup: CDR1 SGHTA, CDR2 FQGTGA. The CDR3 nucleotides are TGTGCCAGCAGCTATGGCGAGAACACTGAAGCTTTCTTT. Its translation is CASSYGENTEAFF.

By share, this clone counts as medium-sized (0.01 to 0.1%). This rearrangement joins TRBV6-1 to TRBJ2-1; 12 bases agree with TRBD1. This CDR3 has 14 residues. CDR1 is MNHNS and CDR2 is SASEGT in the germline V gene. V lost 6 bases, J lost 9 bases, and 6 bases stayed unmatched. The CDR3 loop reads CASRRDRGLAEQFF. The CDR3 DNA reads TGTGCCAGCAGGAGGGACAGGGGGCTTGCTGAGCAGTTCTTC.

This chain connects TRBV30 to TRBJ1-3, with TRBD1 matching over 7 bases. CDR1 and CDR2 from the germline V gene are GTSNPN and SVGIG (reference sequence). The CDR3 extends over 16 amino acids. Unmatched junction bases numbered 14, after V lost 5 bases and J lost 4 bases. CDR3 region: CAWWALGRGQGNTIYF. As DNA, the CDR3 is TGTGCCTGGTGGGCCCTTGGAAGGGGGCAAGGAAACACCATATATTTT.

The CDR3 here is CASSYSGGFEASTGELFF. CDR3 coding DNA: TGTGCCAGCAGTTACTCGGGAGGGTTTGAGGCTAGCACCGGGGAGCTGTTTTTT. The rearrangement uses TRBV6-5 and TRBJ2-2; 7 nucleotides align to TRBD2. The CDR3 sequence is 18 residues long. The ends lost 0 bases at V and 4 bases at J; junction bases unmatched: 11. Germline loops: CDR1 MNHEY, CDR2 SVGAGI.

The CDR3 DNA reads as TGCAGCGTTGACTCGGCCGGGACAGGGGGTTACGAGCAGTACTTC. Encoded protein: CSVDSAGTGGYEQYF. The chain has TRBV29-1 and TRBJ2-7; 11 positions agree with TRBD1. Trimming removed 3 bases from V and 4 bases from J; junction bases left unmatched: 8. The CDR3 sequence is 15 residues long. Germline V lookup: CDR1 SQVTM, CDR2 ANQGSEA.

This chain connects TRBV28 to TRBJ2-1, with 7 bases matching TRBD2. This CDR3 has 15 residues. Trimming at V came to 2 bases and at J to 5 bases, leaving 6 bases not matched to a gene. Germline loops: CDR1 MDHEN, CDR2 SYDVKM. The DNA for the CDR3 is TGTGCCAGCAGTTTAGCCCCGGGAGGCAACAATGAGCAGTTCTTC. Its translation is CASSLAPGGNNEQFF.